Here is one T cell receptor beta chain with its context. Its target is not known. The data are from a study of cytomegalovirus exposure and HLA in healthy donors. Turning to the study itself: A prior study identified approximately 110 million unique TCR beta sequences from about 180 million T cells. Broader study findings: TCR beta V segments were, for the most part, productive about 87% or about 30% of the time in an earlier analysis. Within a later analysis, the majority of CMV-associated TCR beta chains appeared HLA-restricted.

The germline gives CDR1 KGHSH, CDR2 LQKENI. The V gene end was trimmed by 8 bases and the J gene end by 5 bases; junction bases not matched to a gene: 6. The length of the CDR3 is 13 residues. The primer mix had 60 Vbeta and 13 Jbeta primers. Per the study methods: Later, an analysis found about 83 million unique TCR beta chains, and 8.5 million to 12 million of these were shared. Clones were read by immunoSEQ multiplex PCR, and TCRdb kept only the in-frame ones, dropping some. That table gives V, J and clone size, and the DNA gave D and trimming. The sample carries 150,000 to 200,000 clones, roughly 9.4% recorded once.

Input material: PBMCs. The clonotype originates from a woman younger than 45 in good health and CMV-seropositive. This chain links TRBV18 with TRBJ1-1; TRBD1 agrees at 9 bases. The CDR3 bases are TGTGCCAGCGCGGACAGGGGAGCGACTGAAGCTTTCTTT. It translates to CASADRGATEAFF.